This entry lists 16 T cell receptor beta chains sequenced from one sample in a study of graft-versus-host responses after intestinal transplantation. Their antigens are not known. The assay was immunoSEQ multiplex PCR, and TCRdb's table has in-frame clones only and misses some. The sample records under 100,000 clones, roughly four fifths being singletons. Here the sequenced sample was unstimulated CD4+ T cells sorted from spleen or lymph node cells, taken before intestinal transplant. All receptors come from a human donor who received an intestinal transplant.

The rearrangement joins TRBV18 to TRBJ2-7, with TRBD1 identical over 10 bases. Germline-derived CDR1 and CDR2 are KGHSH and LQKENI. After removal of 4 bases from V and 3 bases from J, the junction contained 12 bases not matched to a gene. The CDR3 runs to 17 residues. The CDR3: CASSRGTGATHFYEQYF. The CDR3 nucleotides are TGTGCCAGCTCACGCGGGACAGGGGCGACTCACTTCTACGAGCAGTACTTC.

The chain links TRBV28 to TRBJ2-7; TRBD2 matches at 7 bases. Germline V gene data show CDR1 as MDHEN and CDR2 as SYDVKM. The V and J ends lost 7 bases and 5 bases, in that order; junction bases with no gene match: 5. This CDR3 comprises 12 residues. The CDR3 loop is CASTTAGDEQYF. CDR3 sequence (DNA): TGTGCCAGCACGACGGCGGGGGACGAGCAGTACTTC.

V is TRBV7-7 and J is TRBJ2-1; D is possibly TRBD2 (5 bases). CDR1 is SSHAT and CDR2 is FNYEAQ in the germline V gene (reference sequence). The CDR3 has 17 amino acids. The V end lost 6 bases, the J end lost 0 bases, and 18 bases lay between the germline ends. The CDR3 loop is CASSPLSFGSSYNEQFF. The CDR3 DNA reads TGTGCCAGCAGTCCCCTTTCCTTTGGGAGCTCCTACAATGAGCAGTTCTTC.

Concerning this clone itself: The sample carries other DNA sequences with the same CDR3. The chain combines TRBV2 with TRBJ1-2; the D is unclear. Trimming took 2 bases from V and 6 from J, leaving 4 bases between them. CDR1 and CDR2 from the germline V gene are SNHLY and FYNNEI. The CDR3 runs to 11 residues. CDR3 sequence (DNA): TGTGCCAGCAGTGAACGGGATGGCTACACCTTC. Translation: CASSERDGYTF. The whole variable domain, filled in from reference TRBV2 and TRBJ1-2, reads EPEVTQTPSHQVTQMGQEVILRCVPISNHLYFYWYRQILGQKVEFLVSFYNNEISEKSEIFDDQFSVERPDGSNFTLKIRSTKLEDSAMYFCASSERDGYTFGSGTRLTVV.

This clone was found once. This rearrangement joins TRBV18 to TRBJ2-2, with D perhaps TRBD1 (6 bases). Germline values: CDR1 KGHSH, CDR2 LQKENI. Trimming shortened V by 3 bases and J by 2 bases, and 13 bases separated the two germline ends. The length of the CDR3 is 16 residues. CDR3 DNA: TGTGCCAGCTCACCGCTGACAGGCGATAACACCGGGGAGCTGTTTTTT. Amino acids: CASSPLTGDNTGELFF. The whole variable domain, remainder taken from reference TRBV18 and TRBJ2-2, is NAGVMQNPRHLVRRRGQEARLRCSPMKGHSHVYWYRQLPEEGLKFMVYLQKENIIDESGMPKERFSAEFPKEGPSILRIQQVVRGDSAAYFCASSPLTGDNTGELFFGEGSRLTVL.

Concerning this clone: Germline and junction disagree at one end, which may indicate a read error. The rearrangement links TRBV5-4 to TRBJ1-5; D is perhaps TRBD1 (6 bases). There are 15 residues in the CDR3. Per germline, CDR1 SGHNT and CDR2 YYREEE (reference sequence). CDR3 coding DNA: TGTGCCAGCAGCTTCGGGGGGGCTAGCGATCAGCCCCAGCATTTT. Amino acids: CASSFGGASDQPQHF.

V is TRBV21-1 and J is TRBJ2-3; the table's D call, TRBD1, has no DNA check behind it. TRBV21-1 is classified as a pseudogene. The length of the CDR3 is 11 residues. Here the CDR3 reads CASRSEDTQYF. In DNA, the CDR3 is TGTGCCAGCAGGTCAGAAGATACGCAGTATTTT.

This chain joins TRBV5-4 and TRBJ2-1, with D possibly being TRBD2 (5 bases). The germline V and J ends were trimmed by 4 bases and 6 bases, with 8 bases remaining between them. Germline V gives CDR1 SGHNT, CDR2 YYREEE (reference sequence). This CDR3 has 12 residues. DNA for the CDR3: TGTGCCAGCAGCGGACTGTTCAATGAGCAGTTCTTC. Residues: CASSGLFNEQFF. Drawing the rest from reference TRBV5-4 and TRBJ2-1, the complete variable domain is ETGVTQSPTHLIKTRGQQVTLRCSSQSGHNTVSWYQQALGQGPQFIFQYYREEENGRGNFPPRFSGLQFPNYSSELNVNALELDDSALYLCASSGLFNEQFFGPGTRLTVL.

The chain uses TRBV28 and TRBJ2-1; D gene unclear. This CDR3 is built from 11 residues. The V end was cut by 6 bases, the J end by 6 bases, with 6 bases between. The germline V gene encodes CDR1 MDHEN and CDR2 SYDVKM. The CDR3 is CASRALNEQFF. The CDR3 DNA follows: TGTGCCAGCAGGGCCCTCAATGAGCAGTTCTTC.

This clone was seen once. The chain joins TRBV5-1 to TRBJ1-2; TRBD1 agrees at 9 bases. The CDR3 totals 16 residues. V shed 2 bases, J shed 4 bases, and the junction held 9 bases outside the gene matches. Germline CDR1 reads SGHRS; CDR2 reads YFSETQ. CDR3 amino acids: CASSLDPGQGGYGYTF. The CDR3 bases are TGCGCCAGCAGCTTAGACCCGGGACAGGGAGGCTATGGCTACACCTTC.

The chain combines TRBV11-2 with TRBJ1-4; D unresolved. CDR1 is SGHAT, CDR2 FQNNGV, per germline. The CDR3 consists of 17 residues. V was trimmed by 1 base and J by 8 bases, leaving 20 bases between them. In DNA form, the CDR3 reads TGTGCCAGCAGCTTAGGGTCCCGCACGCGTGTATTAGAAAAACTGTTTTTT. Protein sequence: CASSLGSRTRVLEKLFF.

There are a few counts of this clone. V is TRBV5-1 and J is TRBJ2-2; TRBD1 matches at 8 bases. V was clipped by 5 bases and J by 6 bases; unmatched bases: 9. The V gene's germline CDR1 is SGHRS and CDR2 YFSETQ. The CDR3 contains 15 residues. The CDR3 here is CASREAGGASGELFF. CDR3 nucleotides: TGCGCCAGCAGGGAGGCAGGGGGCGCTTCCGGGGAGCTGTTTTTT.

CDR3 residues: CASTSTSGANVLTF. The DNA of the CDR3 is TGCGCCAGCACTTCTACCTCTGGGGCCAACGTCCTGACTTTC. The V gene is TRBV5-1, the J gene TRBJ2-6, with no clear D. The V end was cut by 6 bases, the J end by 0 bases, with 7 bases between. Germline V gene sequence: CDR1 SGHRS, CDR2 YFSETQ. There are 14 residues in the CDR3.

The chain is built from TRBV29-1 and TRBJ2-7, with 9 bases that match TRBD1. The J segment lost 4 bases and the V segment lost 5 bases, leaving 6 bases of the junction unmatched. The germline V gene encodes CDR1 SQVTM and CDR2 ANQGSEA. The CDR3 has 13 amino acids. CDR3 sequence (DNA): TGCAGCGTTTCCGGGACAGGGATTTACGAGCAGTACTTC. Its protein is CSVSGTGIYEQYF.

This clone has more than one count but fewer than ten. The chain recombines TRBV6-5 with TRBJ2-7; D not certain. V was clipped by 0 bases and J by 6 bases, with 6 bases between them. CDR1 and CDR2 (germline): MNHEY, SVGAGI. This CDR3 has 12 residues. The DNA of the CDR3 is TGTGCCAGCAGTTACTCAGCTGGCGAGCAGTACTTC. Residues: CASSYSAGEQYF.

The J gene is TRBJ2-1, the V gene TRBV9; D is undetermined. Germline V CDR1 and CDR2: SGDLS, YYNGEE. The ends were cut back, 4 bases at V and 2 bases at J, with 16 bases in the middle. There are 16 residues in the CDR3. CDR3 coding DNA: TGTGCCAGCAGCCCCGGAGTCGGTTGGGCCTACAATGAGCAGTTCTTC. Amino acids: CASSPGVGWAYNEQFF.